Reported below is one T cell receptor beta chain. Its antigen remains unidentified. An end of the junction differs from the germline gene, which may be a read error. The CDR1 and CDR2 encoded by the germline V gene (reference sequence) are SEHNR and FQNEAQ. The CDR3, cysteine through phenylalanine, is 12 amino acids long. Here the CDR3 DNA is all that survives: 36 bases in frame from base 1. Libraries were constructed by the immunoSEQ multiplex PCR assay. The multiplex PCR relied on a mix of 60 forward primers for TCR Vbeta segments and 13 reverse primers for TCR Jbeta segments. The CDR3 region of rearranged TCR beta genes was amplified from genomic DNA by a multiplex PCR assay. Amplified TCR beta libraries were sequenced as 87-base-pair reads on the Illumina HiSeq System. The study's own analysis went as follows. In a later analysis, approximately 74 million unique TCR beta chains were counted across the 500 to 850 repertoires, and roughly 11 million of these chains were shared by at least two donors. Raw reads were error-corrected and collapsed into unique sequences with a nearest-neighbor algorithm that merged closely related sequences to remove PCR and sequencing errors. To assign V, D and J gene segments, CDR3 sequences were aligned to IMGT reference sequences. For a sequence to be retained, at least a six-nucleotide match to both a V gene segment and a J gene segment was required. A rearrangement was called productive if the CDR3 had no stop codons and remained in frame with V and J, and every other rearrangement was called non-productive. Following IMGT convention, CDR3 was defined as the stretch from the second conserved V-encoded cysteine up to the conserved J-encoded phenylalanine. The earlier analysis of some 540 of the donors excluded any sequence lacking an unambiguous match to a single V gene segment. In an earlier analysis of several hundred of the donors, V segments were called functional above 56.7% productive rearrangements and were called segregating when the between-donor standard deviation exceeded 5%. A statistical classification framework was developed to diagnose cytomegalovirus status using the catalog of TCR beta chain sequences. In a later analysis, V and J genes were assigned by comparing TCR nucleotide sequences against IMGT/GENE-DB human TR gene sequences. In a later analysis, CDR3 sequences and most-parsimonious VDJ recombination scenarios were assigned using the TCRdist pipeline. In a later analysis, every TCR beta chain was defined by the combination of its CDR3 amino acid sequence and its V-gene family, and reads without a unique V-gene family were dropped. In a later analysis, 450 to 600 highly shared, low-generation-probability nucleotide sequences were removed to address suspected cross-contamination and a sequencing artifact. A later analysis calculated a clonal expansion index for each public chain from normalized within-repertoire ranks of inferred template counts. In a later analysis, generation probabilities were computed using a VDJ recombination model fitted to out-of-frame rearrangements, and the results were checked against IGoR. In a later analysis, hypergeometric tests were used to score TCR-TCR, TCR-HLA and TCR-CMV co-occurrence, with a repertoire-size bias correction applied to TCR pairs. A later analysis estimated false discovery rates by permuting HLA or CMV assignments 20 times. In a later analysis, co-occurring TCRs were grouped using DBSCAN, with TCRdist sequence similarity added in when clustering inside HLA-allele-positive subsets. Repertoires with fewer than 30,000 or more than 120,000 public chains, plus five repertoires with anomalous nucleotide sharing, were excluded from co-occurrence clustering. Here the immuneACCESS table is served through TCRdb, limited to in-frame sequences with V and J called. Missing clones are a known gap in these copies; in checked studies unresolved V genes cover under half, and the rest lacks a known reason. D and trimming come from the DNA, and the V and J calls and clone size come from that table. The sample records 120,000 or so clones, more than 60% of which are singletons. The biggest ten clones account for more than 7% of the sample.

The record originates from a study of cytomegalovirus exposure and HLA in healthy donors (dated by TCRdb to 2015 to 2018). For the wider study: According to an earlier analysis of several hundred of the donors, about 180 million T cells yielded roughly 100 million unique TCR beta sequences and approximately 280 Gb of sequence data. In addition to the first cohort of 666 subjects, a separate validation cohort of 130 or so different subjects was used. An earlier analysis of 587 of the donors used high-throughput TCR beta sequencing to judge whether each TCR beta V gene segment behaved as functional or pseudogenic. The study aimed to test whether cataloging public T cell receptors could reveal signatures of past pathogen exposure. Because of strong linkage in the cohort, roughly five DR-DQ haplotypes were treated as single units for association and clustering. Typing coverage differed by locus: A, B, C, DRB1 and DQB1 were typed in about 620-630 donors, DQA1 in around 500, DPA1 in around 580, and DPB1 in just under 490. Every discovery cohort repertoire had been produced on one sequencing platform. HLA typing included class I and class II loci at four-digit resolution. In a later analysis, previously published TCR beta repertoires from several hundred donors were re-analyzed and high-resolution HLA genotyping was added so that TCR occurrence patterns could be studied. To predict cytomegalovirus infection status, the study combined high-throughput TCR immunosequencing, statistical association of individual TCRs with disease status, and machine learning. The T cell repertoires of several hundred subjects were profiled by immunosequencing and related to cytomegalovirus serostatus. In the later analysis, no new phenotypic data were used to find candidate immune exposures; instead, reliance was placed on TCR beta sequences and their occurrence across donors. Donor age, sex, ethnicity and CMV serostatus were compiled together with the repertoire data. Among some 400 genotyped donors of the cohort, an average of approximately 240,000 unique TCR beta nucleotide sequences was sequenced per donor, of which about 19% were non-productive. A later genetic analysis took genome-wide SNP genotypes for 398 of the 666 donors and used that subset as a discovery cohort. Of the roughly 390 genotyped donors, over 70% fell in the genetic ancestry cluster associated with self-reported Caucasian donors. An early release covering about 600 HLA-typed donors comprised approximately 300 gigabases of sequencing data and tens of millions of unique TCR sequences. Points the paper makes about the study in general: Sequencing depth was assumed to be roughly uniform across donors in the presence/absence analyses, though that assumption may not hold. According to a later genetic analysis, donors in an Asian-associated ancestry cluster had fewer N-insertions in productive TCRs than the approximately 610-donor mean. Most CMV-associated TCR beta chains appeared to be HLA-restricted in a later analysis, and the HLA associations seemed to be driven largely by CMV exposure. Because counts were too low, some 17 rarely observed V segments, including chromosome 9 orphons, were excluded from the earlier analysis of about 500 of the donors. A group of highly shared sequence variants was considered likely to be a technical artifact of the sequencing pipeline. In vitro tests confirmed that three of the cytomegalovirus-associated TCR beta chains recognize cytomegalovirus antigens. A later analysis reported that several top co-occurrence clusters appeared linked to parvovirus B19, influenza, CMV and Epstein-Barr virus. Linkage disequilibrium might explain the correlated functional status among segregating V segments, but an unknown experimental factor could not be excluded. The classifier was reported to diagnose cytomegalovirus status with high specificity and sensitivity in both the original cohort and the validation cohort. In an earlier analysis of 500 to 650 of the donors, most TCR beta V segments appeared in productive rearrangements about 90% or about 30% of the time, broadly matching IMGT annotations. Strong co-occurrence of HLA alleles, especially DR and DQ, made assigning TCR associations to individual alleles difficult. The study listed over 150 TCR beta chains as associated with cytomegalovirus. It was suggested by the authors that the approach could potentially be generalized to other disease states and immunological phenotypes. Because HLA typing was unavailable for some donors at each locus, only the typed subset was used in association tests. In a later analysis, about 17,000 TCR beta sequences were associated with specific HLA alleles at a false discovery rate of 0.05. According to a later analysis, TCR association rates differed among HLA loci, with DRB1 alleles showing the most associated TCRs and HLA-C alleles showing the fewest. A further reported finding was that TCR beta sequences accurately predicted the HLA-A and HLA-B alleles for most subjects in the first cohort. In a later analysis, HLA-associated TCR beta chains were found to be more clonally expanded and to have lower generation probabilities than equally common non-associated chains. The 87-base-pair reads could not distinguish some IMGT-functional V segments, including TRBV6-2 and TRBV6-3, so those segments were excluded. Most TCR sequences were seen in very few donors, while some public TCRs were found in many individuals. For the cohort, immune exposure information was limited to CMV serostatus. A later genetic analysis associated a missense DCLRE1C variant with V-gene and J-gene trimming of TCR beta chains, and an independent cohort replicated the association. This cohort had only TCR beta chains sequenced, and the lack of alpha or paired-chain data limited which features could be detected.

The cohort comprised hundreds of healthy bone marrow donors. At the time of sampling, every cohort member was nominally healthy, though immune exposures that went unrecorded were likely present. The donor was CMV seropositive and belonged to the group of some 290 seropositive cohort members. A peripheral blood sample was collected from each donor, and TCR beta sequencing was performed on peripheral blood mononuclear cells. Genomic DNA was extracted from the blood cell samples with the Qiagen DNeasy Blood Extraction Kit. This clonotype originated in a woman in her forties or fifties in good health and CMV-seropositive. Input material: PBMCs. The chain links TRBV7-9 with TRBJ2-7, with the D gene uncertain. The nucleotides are TGTTCCAGCAGCTTAGTTGAGTACGAGCAGTACTTC. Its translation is CSSSLVEYEQYF. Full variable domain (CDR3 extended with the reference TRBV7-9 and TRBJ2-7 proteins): DTGVSQNPRHKITKRGQNVTFRCDPISEHNRLYWYRQTLGQGPEFLTYFQNEAQLEKSRLLSDRFSAERPKGSFSTLEIQRTEQGDSAMYLCSSSLVEYEQYFGPGTRLTVT.